These T cell receptor beta chains were read from a single sample in a study of blood T cell repertoires in COVID-19. Here immunoSEQ multiplex PCR was the method, and the copy in TCRdb shows in-frame clones only, minus some. Of hundreds of thousands of clones in the sample, 70% to 90% were seen once. What was sequenced was PBMCs or T cells enriched from blood (not recorded which). These receptors were obtained from a young man with acute COVID-19. CDR3s include the opening cysteine and the closing phenylalanine or tryptophan. The D gene is left open where the match is weak. Clone size appears in some rows only: once, few, many, or a class for an expanded clone.

-,-,TRBJ2-7,TRBV5-1,TGCGCCAGCAGCTTGGCCGTCGGGAGATCCATGGACGAGCAGTACTTC,CASSLAVGRSMDEQYF
TRBD2,-,TRBJ2-7,TRBV5-1,TGCGCCAGCAGCTTGTTAAGCGGGGGGGGTCCTTACGAGCAGTACTTC,CASSLLSGGGPYEQYF
TRBD2,-,TRBJ2-5,TRBV11-2,TGTGCCAGCAGCTACCCAACGGGACTAGCGGGGGAAGAGACCCAGTACTTC,CASSYPTGLAGEETQYF
TRBD1,-,TRBJ2-3,TRBV7-2,TGTGCCAGCAGCATGACGGGACAGTTTATGGGAGATACGCAGTATTTT,CASSMTGQFMGDTQYF
TRBD1,-,TRBJ1-6,TRBV19,TGTGCCAGTAGAACTAAGGGACAGGGGAATTCACCCCTCCACTTT,CASRTKGQGNSPLHF
-,-,TRBJ2-7,TRBV10-3,TGTGCCATCAGTAGGGACAGCGGGTACGAGCAGTACTTC,CAISRDSGYEQYF
-,-,TRBJ1-1,TRBV6-5,TGTGCCAGCAGTCCGGGACAAGCGAACACTGAAGCTTTCTTT,CASSPGQANTEAFF
-,few,TRBJ1-6,TRBV3-1/TRBV3-2,TGTGCCAGCAGCCATGGGATCGGGGTTAATTCACCCCTCCACTTT,CASSHGIGVNSPLHF
-,once,TRBJ1-1,TRBV28,TGTGCCAGCAGGGGCCCCTTTAACACTGAAGCTTTCTTT,CASRGPFNTEAFF
TRBD1,-,TRBJ2-5,TRBV9,TGTGCCAGCAGCCCTTCGGCAGGGGGTGTCCAAGAGACCCAGTACTTC,CASSPSAGGVQETQYF
-,-,TRBJ1-6,TRBV5-6,TGTGCCAGCAGCTCAGAGGCGATTAACTCCTATAATTCACCCCTCCACTTT,CASSSEAINSYNSPLHF
-,-,TRBJ2-5,TRBV27,TGTGCCAGCAGCTTCACAGGGCCGCAAGAGACCCAGTACTTC,CASSFTGPQETQYF
TRBD1,-,TRBJ1-2,TRBV20-1,TGCAGTGCCCGGACAGGTTATGGCTACACCTTC,CSARTGYGYTF
-,-,TRBJ2-1,TRBV12-5,TGTGCTATCAGACTCCCCCTCTACAATGAGCAGTTCTTC,CAIRLPLYNEQFF
TRBD2,-,TRBJ2-7,TRBV28,TGTGCCAGCATTACTAGCGGTAGTATGAGGGAGCAGTACTTC,CASITSGSMREQYF
-,-,TRBJ1-1,TRBV28,TGTGCCAGCATCTTCGGGGGGGCGAACACTGAAGCTTTCTTT,CASIFGGANTEAFF
-,-,TRBJ1-1,TRBV5-1,TGCGCCAGCAGCTTAAATATAGGGAGCGGAGGAGCTTTCTTT,CASSLNIGSGGAFF
-,-,TRBJ1-1,TRBV6-5,TGTGCCAGCAGTTACTCGCCTACGGGAGCTTTCTTT,CASSYSPTGAFF
-,few,TRBJ2-7,TRBV7-6,TGTGCCAGCAGCTTATGGCCCGCCTACGAGCAGTACTTC,CASSLWPAYEQYF
-,-,TRBJ2-1,TRBV10-2,TGCGCCAGCAGATCCGGCGGCTCCTACAATGAGCAGTTCTTC,CASRSGGSYNEQFF
TRBD1,-,TRBJ1-5,TRBV7-2,TGTGCCAGCAGCTTTGGGGGACAGGAGATAAATCAGCCCCAGCATTTT,CASSFGGQEINQPQHF
TRBD1,once,TRBJ1-5,TRBV9,TGTGCCAGCAGCGTAGGACAGGGTGGCAATCAGCCCCAGCATTTT,CASSVGQGGNQPQHF
-,-,TRBJ1-2,TRBV19,TGTGCCAGTAGTATAGCAGGATTCAACTATGGCTACACCTTC,CASSIAGFNYGYTF
-,-,TRBJ2-4,TRBV1,TGCACCAGTTCTTCCCTGGAGACCAAAAACATTCAGTACTTC,CTSSSLETKNIQYF
-,few,TRBJ1-1,TRBV6-4,TGTGCCAGCAGTGTGGACTTTGGACAGAGTACTGAAGCTTTCTTT,CASSVDFGQSTEAFF
-,few,TRBJ2-2,TRBV10-3,TGTGCCATCAGGAGGGGACTGAACACCGGGGAGCTGTTTTTT,CAIRRGLNTGELFF
-,-,TRBJ1-5,TRBV11-2,TGTGCCAGCAGCTTAGCTGGTGCTCAGTCCCAGCATTTT,CASSLAGAQSQHF
-,-,TRBJ1-3,TRBV5-1,TGCGCCAGCAGCCCCGGACTGGTCCCTGGAAACACCATATATTTT,CASSPGLVPGNTIYF
TRBD1,-,TRBJ2-3,TRBV10-3,TGTGCCATCACCGCGGACAGGGGGAAAGATACGCAGTATTTT,CAITADRGKDTQYF
TRBD2,few,TRBJ2-3,TRBV19,TGTGCCAGTAAGGGACTAGGAGGCACAGATACGCAGTATTTT,CASKGLGGTDTQYF
-,-,TRBJ1-6,TRBV27,TGTGCCAGCAGTTTGGAGGGCACAGAACCCTATAATTCACCCCTCCACTTT,CASSLEGTEPYNSPLHF
-,-,TRBJ1-5,TRBV1,TGCACCAGCAGCCCCGGGACTCCCGGTCAGCCCCAGCATTTT,CTSSPGTPGQPQHF
TRBD1,-,TRBJ1-1,TRBV4-1,TGCGCCAGCAGCCAAGATGAGGGGGCCCCTGAAGCTTTCTTT,CASSQDEGAPEAFF
-,-,TRBJ1-5,TRBV6-5,TGTGCCAGCAGTCTACGGGAGCTAGGACAGCCCCAGCATTTT,CASSLRELGQPQHF
-,-,TRBJ1-6,TRBV27,TGTGCCAGCAGTTTAATGATGGGTCCGGGTTCACCCCTCCACTTT,CASSLMMGPGSPLHF
-,-,TRBJ1-4,TRBV6-5,TGTGCTAGCAGGGATTCAGGGGTAGGTGAAAAACTGTTTTTT,CASRDSGVGEKLFF
TRBD1,-,TRBJ1-2,TRBV5-5,TGTGCCAGCAGGCCTGTTTTTAGGGACAGGGTTACTAACTATGGCTACACCTTC,CASRPVFRDRVTNYGYTF
TRBD1,many,TRBJ1-5,TRBV19,TGTGCCAGTACTGGACAGGATCTGGGCAATCAGCCCCAGCATTTT,CASTGQDLGNQPQHF
-,-,TRBJ2-1,TRBV19,TGTGCCAGTAGTACGGGAATACAGGGCAGCTCCTACAATGAGCAGTTCTTC,CASSTGIQGSSYNEQFF
-,once,TRBJ2-5,TRBV5-4,TGTGCCAGCAGCTTGGACAGGCTGGAGACCCAGTACTTC,CASSLDRLETQYF
-,-,TRBJ2-3,TRBV20-1,TGCAGTGCTAGAGCGACAGATACGCAGTATTTT,CSARATDTQYF
-,-,TRBJ1-2,TRBV3-1/TRBV3-2,TGTGCCAGCAGCCCTCCCACGGGAGCTAACTATGGCTACACCTTC,CASSPPTGANYGYTF
TRBD2,-,TRBJ2-5,TRBV5-1,TGCGCCAGCAGCTTGGCTCCGACTAGCGGTGGCTCAGAGACCCAGTACTTC,CASSLAPTSGGSETQYF
TRBD1,-,TRBJ2-7,TRBV12-5,TGTGCTAGTGGTCCCGGGACAGCCAACTACGAGCAGTACTTC,CASGPGTANYEQYF
-,-,TRBJ1-5,TRBV2,TGTGCCAGCACTAGACCGGAGGAAACCGGTAGCAATCAGCCCCAGCATTTT,CASTRPEETGSNQPQHF
-,once,TRBJ1-2,TRBV13,TGTGCCAGCAGCTTAGTCCGCTATGGCTACACCTTC,CASSLVRYGYTF